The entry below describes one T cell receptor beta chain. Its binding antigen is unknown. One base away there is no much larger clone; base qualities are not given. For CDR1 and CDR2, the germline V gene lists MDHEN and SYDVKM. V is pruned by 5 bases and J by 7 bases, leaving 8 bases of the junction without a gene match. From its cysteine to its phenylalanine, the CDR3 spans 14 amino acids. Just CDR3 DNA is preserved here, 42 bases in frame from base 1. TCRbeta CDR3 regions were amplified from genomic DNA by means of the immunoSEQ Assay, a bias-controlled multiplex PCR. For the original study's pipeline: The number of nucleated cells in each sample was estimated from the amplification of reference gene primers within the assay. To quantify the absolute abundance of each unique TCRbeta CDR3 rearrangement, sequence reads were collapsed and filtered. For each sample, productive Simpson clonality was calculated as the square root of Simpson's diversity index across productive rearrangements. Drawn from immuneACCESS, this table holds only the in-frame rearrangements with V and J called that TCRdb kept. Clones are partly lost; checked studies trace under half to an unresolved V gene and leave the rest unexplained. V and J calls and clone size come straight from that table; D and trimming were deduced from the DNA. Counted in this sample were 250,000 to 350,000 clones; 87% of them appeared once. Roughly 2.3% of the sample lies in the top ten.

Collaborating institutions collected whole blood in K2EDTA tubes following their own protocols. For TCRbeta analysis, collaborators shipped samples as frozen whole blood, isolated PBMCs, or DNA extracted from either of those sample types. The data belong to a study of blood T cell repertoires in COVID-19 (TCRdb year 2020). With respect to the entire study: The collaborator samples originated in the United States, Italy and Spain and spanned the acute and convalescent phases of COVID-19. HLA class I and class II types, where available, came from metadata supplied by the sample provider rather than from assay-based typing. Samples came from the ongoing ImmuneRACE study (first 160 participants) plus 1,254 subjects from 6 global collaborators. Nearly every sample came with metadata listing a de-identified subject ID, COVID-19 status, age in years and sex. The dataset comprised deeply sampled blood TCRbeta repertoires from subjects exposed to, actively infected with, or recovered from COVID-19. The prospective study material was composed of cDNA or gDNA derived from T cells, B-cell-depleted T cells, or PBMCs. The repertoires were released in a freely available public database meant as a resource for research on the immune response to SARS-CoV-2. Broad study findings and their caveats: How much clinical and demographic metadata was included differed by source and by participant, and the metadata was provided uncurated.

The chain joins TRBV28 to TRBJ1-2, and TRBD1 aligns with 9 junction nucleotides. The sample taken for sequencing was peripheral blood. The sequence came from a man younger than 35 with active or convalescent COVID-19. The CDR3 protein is CASSLGTGRLGYTF. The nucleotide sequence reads TGTGCCAGCAGTCTCGGGACAGGGAGGCTTGGCTACACCTTC.